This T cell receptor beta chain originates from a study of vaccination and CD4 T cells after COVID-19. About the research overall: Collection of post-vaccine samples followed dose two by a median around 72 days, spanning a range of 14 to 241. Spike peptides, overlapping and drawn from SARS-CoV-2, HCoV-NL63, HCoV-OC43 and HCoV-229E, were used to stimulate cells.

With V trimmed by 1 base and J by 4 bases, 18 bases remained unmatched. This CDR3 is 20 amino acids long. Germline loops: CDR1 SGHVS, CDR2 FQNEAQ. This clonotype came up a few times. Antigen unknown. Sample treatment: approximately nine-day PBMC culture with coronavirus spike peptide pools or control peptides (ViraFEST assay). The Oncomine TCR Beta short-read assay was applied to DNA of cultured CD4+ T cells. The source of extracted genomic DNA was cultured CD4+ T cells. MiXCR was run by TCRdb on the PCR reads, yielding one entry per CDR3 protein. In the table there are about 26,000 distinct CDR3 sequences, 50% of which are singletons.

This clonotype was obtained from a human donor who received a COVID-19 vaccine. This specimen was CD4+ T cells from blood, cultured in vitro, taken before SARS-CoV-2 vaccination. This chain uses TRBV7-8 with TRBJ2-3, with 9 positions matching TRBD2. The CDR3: CASSLEGLAGIRKLADTQYF. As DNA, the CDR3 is TGTGCCAGCAGCTTAGAAGGGCTAGCGGGGATTCGAAAACTGGCAGATACGCAGTATTTT.